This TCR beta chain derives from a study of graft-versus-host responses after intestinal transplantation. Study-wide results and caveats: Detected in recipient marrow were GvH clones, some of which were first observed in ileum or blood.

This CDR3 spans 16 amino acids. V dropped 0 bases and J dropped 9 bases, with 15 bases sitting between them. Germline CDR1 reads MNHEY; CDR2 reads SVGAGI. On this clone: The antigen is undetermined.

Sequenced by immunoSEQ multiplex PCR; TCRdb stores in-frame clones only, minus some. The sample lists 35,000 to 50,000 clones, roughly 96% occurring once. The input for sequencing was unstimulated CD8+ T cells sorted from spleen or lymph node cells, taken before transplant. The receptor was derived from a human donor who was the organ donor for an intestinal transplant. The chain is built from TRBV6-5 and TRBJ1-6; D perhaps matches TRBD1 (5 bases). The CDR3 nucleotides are TGTGCCAGCAGTTACTCGCCTGACAGCCCGGGTTCACCCCTCCACTTT. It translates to CASSYSPDSPGSPLHF.